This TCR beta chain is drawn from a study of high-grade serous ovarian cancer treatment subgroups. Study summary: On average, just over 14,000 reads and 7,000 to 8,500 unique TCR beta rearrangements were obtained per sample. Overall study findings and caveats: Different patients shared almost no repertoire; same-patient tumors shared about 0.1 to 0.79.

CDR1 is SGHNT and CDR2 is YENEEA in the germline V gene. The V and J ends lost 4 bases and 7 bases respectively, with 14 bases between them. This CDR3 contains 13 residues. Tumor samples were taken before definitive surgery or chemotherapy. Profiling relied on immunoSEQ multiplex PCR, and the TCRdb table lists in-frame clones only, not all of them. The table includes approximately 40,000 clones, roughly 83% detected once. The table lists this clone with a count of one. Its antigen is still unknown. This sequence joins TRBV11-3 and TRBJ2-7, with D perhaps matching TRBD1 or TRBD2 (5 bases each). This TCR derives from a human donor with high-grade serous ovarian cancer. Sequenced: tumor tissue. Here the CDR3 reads CASSSGPLVEQYF. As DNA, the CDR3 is TGTGCCAGCAGCTCGGGACCGCTCGTGGAGCAGTACTTC.